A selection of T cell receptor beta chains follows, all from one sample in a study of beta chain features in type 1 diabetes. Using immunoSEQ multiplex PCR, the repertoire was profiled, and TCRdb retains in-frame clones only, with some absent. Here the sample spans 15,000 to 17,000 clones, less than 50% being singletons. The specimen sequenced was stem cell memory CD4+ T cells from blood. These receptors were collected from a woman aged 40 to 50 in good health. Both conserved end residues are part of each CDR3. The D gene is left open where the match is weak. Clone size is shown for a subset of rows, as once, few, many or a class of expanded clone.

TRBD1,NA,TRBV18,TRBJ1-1,TGTGCCAGCTCACCGGGACAGATCACTGAAGCTTTCTTT,CASSPGQITEAFF
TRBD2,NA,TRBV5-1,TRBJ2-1,TGCGCCAGCAGCTCCACTAGCGCACGAAACCCGAAGCAGTTCTTC,CASSSTSARNPKQFF
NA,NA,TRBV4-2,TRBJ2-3,TGTGCCAGCACGTTGGGGACTAGCACAGATACGCAGTATTTT,CASTLGTSTDTQYF
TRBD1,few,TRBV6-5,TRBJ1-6,TGTGCCAGCAGTTACTCGGGACAGGGTGATTCACCCCTCCACTTT,CASSYSGQGDSPLHF
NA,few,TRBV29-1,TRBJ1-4,TGCAGCGTTGCTGGGGGCTCGGGGAATGAAAAACTGTTTTTT,CSVAGGSGNEKLFF
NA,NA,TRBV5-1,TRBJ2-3,TGCGCCAGCAGCTTTCGGGGTGAAGATACGCAGTATTTT,CASSFRGEDTQYF
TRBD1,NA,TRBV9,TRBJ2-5,TGTGCCAGCAGCGCAAGACAGGGTATGTCAGAGACCCAGTACTTC,CASSARQGMSETQYF
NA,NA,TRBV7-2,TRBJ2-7,TGTGCCAGCAGCTCGCCCCGGGAGCAGTACTTC,CASSSPREQYF
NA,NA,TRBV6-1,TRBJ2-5,TGTGCCAGCAGTGAGTCTCGAGGGACCCAGTACTTC,CASSESRGTQYF
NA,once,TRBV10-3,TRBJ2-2,TGTGCCATCAGGGGAGTCTCCGGCACCACCGGGGAGCTGTTTTTT,CAIRGVSGTTGELFF
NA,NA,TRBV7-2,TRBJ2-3,TGTGCCAGCCAAATAGGGGGGGGATGGGACACAGATACGCAGTATTTT,CASQIGGGWDTDTQYF
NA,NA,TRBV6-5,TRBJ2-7,TGTGCCAGCAGGCGTGACGGGACTCCCTCCTACGAGCAGTACTTC,CASRRDGTPSYEQYF
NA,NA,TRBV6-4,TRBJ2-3,TGTGCCAGCAGCCAATACGGCGGCCTGGGGGCTGGGGCAGATACGCAGTATTTT,CASSQYGGLGAGADTQYF
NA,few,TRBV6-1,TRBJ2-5,TGTGCCAGCAGTAGGGGCGAACAAGAGACCCAGTACTTC,CASSRGEQETQYF
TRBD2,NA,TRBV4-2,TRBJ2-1,TGTGCCAGCAGCCAAGATTTCGGGACTAGCGGGGGGGTAAGGGGGGATGAGCAGTTCTTC,CASSQDFGTSGGVRGDEQFF
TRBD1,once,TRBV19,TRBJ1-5,TGTGCCAGTACAACAGGGGGCACAGGTCAGCCCCAGCATTTT,CASTTGGTGQPQHF
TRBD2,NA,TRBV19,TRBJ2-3,TGTGCCAGTAGTATTTTGACGGGGGGGCATGGTACGCAGTATTTT,CASSILTGGHGTQYF
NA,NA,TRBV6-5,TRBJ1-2,TGTGCCAGCAGCCCTAATCCGGGACTCATATATGGCTACACCTTC,CASSPNPGLIYGYTF
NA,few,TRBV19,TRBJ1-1,TGTGCCAGTAGTATTTTCACAGGCACCTTGAACACTGAAGCTTTCTTT,CASSIFTGTLNTEAFF
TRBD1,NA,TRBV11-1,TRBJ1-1,TGTGCCAGCAGCCCTTCGGTCAACAGGGGCACTGAAGCTTTCTTT,CASSPSVNRGTEAFF
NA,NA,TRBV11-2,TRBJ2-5,TGTGCCAGCAGCTCATCCCCGGCGCAGGGGTCCAAGACCCAGTACTTC,CASSSSPAQGSKTQYF
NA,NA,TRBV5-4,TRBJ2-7,TGTGCCAGCAGTCTAGATTCCTCCTTCGGCGAGCAGTACTTC,CASSLDSSFGEQYF
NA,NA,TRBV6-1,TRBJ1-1,TGTGCCAGCCCCGGGGGAGCTGGGAGGAGGCCTTTCTTT,CASPGGAGRRPFF
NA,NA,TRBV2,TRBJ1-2,TGTGCCAGCAGTGTTCAGGGTTACTATGGCTACACCTTC,CASSVQGYYGYTF
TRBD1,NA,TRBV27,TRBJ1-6,TGTGCCAGCAGTTTAGACAGGGCGTGGAATTCACCCCTCCACTTT,CASSLDRAWNSPLHF
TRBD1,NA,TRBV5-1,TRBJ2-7,TGCGCCAGCAGCTTGGAAGGGGGCCCCTACTACGAGCAGTACTTC,CASSLEGGPYYEQYF
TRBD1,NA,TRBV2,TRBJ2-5,TGTGCCAGCAGTGAGGGGACAGTCCAGGAGACCCAGTACTTC,CASSEGTVQETQYF
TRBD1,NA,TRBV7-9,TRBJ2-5,TGTGCCAGCAGCTCCCCCAGAGGACAGGGGGCCGGACAGACCCAGTACTTC,CASSSPRGQGAGQTQYF
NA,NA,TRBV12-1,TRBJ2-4,TGTGCCAGCAGCCTCGGGGGGGCCAAAAACATTCAGTACTTC,CASSLGGAKNIQYF